A single sample is the source of the 29 T cell receptor beta chains below, sequenced in a study of blood T cell repertoires in COVID-19. The table came from immunoSEQ multiplex PCR; TCRdb's copy has only in-frame clones and leaves some out. In the table there are 25,000 to 30,000 clones, around nine tenths of which are singletons. Input material: peripheral blood. These receptors were taken from a human donor in a cohort sampled during active COVID-19.

The V gene is TRBV6-2 or TRBV6-3, the J gene TRBJ2-5; D remains ambiguous. The CDR3 covers 15 residues. V was clipped by 5 bases and J by 5 bases, with 18 bases between them. Germline CDR1 is MNHEY and CDR2 is SVGEGT. CDR3 residues: CASSPGHHLEETQYF. CDR3 coding DNA: TGTGCCAGCAGTCCCGGCCACCACCTAGAGGAGACCCAGTACTTC.

The chain links TRBV21-1 to TRBJ2-7; whether TRBD1, the table's D call, matches the DNA was not checked. TRBV21-1 is termed a pseudogene. CDR3 size: 17 residues. CDR3 sequence reads: CASSKPQGRGLKYEQYF. The CDR3 nucleotides read TGTGCCAGCAGCAAACCGCAGGGAAGGGGTCTGAAGTACGAGCAGTACTTC.

V usage is TRBV5-4 and J usage is TRBJ2-6, with 8 bases fitting TRBD2. J lost 0 bases, V lost 3 bases, and 14 bases had no gene match. Germline-derived CDR1 and CDR2 are SGHNT and YYREEE (reference sequence). The CDR3 has 20 amino acids. The CDR3 protein is CASSSPGGGHRDSGANVLTF. The CDR3 region has the DNA TGTGCCAGCAGCTCGCCCGGGGGGGGTCACAGGGACTCTGGGGCCAACGTCCTGACTTTC.

This chain uses TRBV14 with TRBJ2-1, with 10 bases that match TRBD2. This CDR3 has 13 amino acids. The J segment lost 9 bases and the V segment lost 3 bases, leaving 2 bases of the junction unmatched. In germline, CDR1 is SGHDN, CDR2 FVKESK. CDR3 DNA sequence: TGTGCCAGCAGCCAGGTAGCGGGAGGTGAGCAGTTCTTC. The encoded protein is CASSQVAGGEQFF.

The V gene is TRBV10-3, the J gene TRBJ1-2; 10 bases align to TRBD1. Trimming removed 3 bases from V and 7 bases from J; junction bases left unmatched: 5. The CDR3 is 14 residues long. Germline assignment: CDR1 ENHRY and CDR2 SYGVKD. CDR3 sequence: CAISDSGQGFGYTF. CDR3 bases: TGTGCCATCAGTGATTCGGGACAGGGGTTTGGCTACACCTTC.

The CDR3 coding sequence is TGTGCCAGCAGCTTAGCTTCCGGGACTTCCTACGAGCAGTACTTC. It translates to CASSLASGTSYEQYF. This sequence joins TRBV7-9 and TRBJ2-7; D is possibly TRBD2 (6 bases). The germline CDR1 and CDR2 sequences are SEHNR and FQNEAQ (reference sequence). Trimming cost V 0 bases and J 1 base, with 10 bases left between them. This CDR3 region has 15 residues. Full variable domain (rest looked up from reference TRBV7-9 and TRBJ2-7): DTGVSQNPRHKITKRGQNVTFRCDPISEHNRLYWYRQTLGQGPEFLTYFQNEAQLEKSRLLSDRFSAERPKGSFSTLEIQRTEQGDSAMYLCASSLASGTSYEQYFGPGTRLTVT.

This chain links TRBV13 with TRBJ1-1, with D hard to call. The CDR3 totals 13 residues. The germline V and J ends were trimmed by 3 bases and 4 bases, with 9 bases remaining between them. Looked up from germline, CDR1 is PRHDT and CDR2 is FYEKMQ (reference sequence). The CDR3 sequence: CASSLGRFTEAFF. The CDR3 DNA reads as TGTGCCAGCAGCTTGGGCCGGTTCACTGAAGCTTTCTTT.

CDR3 nucleotide sequence: TGTGCCAGCAGTTACTCGAGTCAGGGATACGAGCAGTACTTC. Protein: CASSYSSQGYEQYF. The chain has TRBV6-5 and TRBJ2-7, with a possible D match to TRBD1 (5 bases). Between the trimmed V and J ends, which lost 0 bases and 4 bases, there was a span of 10 bases. The germline V gene has CDR1 MNHEY and CDR2 SVGAGI. The CDR3 extends over 14 amino acids.

The CDR3 coding sequence is TGTGCCAGCAGCGCGGACCAAGAGACCCAGTACTTC. Translated: CASSADQETQYF. This chain joins TRBV7-7 and TRBJ2-5; no definite D call. CDR3 size: 12 residues. The germline V gene has CDR1 SSHAT and CDR2 FNYEAQ (reference sequence). Trimming left V 5 bases short and J 0 bases short, with 4 bases between. The full variable domain, completed using reference TRBV7-7 and TRBJ2-5, is GAGVSQSPRYKVTKRGQDVTLRCDPISSHATLYWYQQALGQGPEFLTYFNYEAQPDKSGLPSDRFSAERPEGSISTLTIQRTEQRDSAMYRCASSADQETQYFGPGTRLLVL.

Here the CDR3 DNA reads TGTGCCATAAGGACAGAACCCGTCTATGGCTACACCTTC. Residues: CAIRTEPVYGYTF. The chain has TRBV10-3 and TRBJ1-2; the D gene is possibly TRBD1 (6 bases). Germline V gene sequence: CDR1 ENHRY, CDR2 SYGVKD. The CDR3 is 13 residues long. Trimming took 9 bases from V and 4 from J, leaving 15 bases between them.

The J gene is TRBJ2-5, the V gene TRBV15; D not resolved. Germline CDR1 LNHNV, CDR2 YYDKDF (reference sequence). V lost 1 base and J lost 1, with 7 bases in between. The CDR3 is 14 amino acids. CDR3 region: CATSRVQSQETQYF. The CDR3 DNA reads TGTGCCACCAGCAGAGTTCAGTCCCAAGAGACCCAGTACTTC.

This chain uses TRBV5-4 with TRBJ1-2; the match to TRBD1 covers 8 bases. The junction had 13 bases not matched to a gene; V was cut back by 4 bases and J by 2 bases. Per germline, CDR1 SGHNT and CDR2 YYREEE (reference sequence). The length of the CDR3 is 17 residues. The CDR3 DNA sequence: TGTGCCAGCAGCCCGAACCCGGACAGGGCTTCAAACTATGGCTACACCTTC. Translating gives CASSPNPDRASNYGYTF.

The chain couples TRBV6-5 to TRBJ1-1; D might be TRBD1 (5 bases). CDR1 and CDR2 from the germline V gene are MNHEY and SVGAGI. The germline V and J ends were trimmed by 2 bases and 3 bases, with 16 bases remaining between them. This CDR3 has 16 amino acids. The CDR3 sequence is CASSYQRQRGDTEAFF. The CDR3 DNA reads TGTGCCAGCAGTTACCAACGACAGCGGGGGGACACTGAAGCTTTCTTT.

The rearrangement joins TRBV6-5 to TRBJ2-5, with D hard to call. Germline CDR1 and CDR2: MNHEY and SVGAGI. The V end was cut by 0 bases, the J end by 6 bases, with 14 bases between. The CDR3 is made up of 15 amino acids. CDR3 sequence: CASSYSTDPRKTQYF. CDR3 nucleotides: TGTGCCAGCAGTTACTCAACCGACCCCAGGAAGACCCAGTACTTC.

The DNA of the CDR3 is TGTGCCAGCAGTTTGGGACTAGCGGGGGAGACCCAGTACTTC. Protein: CASSLGLAGETQYF. The chain is built from TRBV27 and TRBJ2-5, with 13 bases fitting TRBD2. The CDR3 contains 14 residues. The V gene end was trimmed by 3 bases and the J gene end by 5 bases; junction bases not matched to a gene: 0. Per the germline V gene, CDR1 is MNHEY and CDR2 is SMNVEV (reference sequence).

This CDR3 reads CASSPPGDRGISIQYF. For the CDR3, the DNA is TGTGCCAGCAGCCCTCCGGGGGACAGGGGTATTAGCATTCAGTACTTC. The chain employs TRBV5-4 and TRBJ2-4; 10 bases align to TRBD1. The CDR3 spans 16 residues. Germline assignment: CDR1 SGHNT and CDR2 YYREEE (reference sequence). V shed 4 bases, J shed 9 bases, and the junction held 13 bases outside the gene matches.

This clone turned up a few times. The chain combines TRBV5-4 with TRBJ2-3; 14 positions match TRBD2. The CDR3 consists of 17 residues. After removal of 1 base from V and 4 bases from J, the junction contained 5 bases not matched to a gene. Germline CDR1 SGHNT, CDR2 YYREEE (reference sequence). The CDR3 sequence is CASSLYSGLAGADTQYF. CDR3 DNA: TGTGCCAGCAGCTTGTACTCGGGACTAGCGGGAGCAGATACGCAGTATTTT. The variable domain in full, with the rest retrieved from reference TRBV5-4 and TRBJ2-3, is ETGVTQSPTHLIKTRGQQVTLRCSSQSGHNTVSWYQQALGQGPQFIFQYYREEENGRGNFPPRFSGLQFPNYSSELNVNALELDDSALYLCASSLYSGLAGADTQYFGPGTRLTVL.

V is TRBV24-1 and J is TRBJ1-1; D remains ambiguous. This CDR3 is built from 13 residues. The germline gives CDR1 KGHDR, CDR2 SFDVKD. Between the trimmed V and J ends, which lost 6 bases and 1 base, there was a span of 8 bases. The CDR3 DNA is TGTGCCACCAGTCAGCAGGAGAACACTGAAGCTTTCTTT. This codes for CATSQQENTEAFF.

The chain links TRBV24-1 to TRBJ2-2, with a possible D match to TRBD2 (6 bases). In germline, CDR1 is KGHDR, CDR2 SFDVKD. V lost 0 bases to trimming and J lost 0 bases, with 13 bases between them. The CDR3 is made up of 18 amino acids. CDR3 sequence: CATSDLQWRGTNTGELFF. The CDR3 bases are TGTGCCACCAGTGATTTGCAATGGCGCGGGACGAACACCGGGGAGCTGTTTTTT.

The rearrangement links TRBV19 to TRBJ1-2; D is unresolved. This CDR3 has 15 residues. Per germline, CDR1 LNHDA and CDR2 SQIVND (reference sequence). Trimming stripped 3 bases from V and 2 bases from J, with 13 bases between. CDR3 loop: CASSIPGDANYGYTF. CDR3 nucleotide sequence: TGTGCCAGTAGTATTCCGGGAGACGCCAACTATGGCTACACCTTC.

The rearrangement joins TRBV5-6 to TRBJ2-7, with TRBD2 as a possible D gene (6 bases). Germline V gives CDR1 SGHDT, CDR2 YYEEEE. The V end lost 5 bases, the J end lost 1 base, and 13 bases lay between the germline ends. CDR3 length equals 14 residues. The CDR3 DNA reads TGTGCCAGCAGTCCAGTCGGGGGTTCCTACGAGCAGTACTTC. Translated: CASSPVGGSYEQYF.

The V and J genes are TRBV7-9 and TRBJ2-7; 7 bases map to TRBD1. The CDR3 is made up of 15 amino acids. The germline CDR1 and CDR2 sequences are SEHNR and FQNEAQ (reference sequence). V trimming: 2 bases; J trimming: 0 bases; junction bases outside the gene matches: 4. CDR3 in DNA: TGTGCCAGCAGCTTAACAGGGGCTGACTCCTACGAGCAGTACTTC. Translating it yields CASSLTGADSYEQYF.

The V call is TRBV19, the J call TRBJ1-5; 7 bases agree with TRBD1. The CDR3 is 16 residues long. Per the germline V gene, CDR1 is LNHDA and CDR2 is SQIVND (reference sequence). V shed 2 bases, J shed 0 bases, and the junction held 4 bases outside the gene matches. The CDR3 is CASSIKGQRSNQPQHF. In DNA form, the CDR3 reads TGTGCCAGTAGTATAAAGGGACAGCGTAGCAATCAGCCCCAGCATTTT.

This clone has a single count. This chain links TRBV4-1 with TRBJ1-1; TRBD1 matches 8 bases. The germline CDR1 and CDR2 sequences are MGHRA and YSYEKL. V lost 4 bases and J lost 2; bases outside the gene matches: 6. The CDR3 consists of 15 residues. CDR3 sequence: CASSPRTGTNTEAFF. DNA of the CDR3: TGCGCCAGCAGCCCTAGGACAGGGACAAACACTGAAGCTTTCTTT.

V is TRBV18 and J is TRBJ2-1; possible D gene TRBD1, 6 bases. The CDR3 covers 16 residues. The germline V gene has CDR1 KGHSH and CDR2 LQKENI. V was cut by 3 bases and J by 4 bases, with 16 bases left in between. For the CDR3, the DNA is TGTGCCAGCTCACCTCGATTACAGGGTTCGTACAATGAGCAGTTCTTC. Translating it yields CASSPRLQGSYNEQFF.

The rearrangement joins TRBV7-6 to TRBJ2-2; 7 positions match TRBD1. The length of the CDR3 is 16 residues. V was clipped by 5 bases and J by 0 bases; unmatched bases: 6. Germline-derived CDR1 and CDR2 are SGHVS and FNYEAQ. The CDR3 DNA follows: TGTGCCAGCAGCGGGCGACAGGGATCGAACACCGGGGAGCTGTTTTTT. Its protein is CASSGRQGSNTGELFF.

Only a few counts were recorded for this clone. This chain links TRBV27 with TRBJ1-5; 9 bases are a match to TRBD1. With V trimmed by 6 bases and J by 6 bases, 6 bases remained unmatched. The germline V gene has CDR1 MNHEY and CDR2 SMNVEV (reference sequence). The CDR3 runs to 14 residues. The CDR3 DNA is TGTGCCAGCAGACGAACAGGGGGCTCTCAGCCCCAGCATTTT. Encoded protein: CASRRTGGSQPQHF.

V usage is TRBV2 and J usage is TRBJ2-5, with 11 bases lining up with TRBD2. The V segment lost 6 bases and the J segment 4 bases; nucleotides outside the gene matches: 7. This CDR3 spans 15 amino acids. Per germline, CDR1 SNHLY and CDR2 FYNNEI. For the CDR3, the DNA is TGTGCCAGCAGAAAAACTAGCGGGGGAAGAGAGACCCAGTACTTC. As protein: CASRKTSGGRETQYF.

J is TRBJ2-5 and V is TRBV2; 10 positions agree with TRBD2. V lost 5 bases, J lost 5 bases, and 5 bases stayed unmatched. In germline, CDR1 is SNHLY, CDR2 FYNNEI. The length of the CDR3 is 14 residues. CDR3 residues: CASSSSGGRETQYF. CDR3 nucleotide sequence: TGTGCCAGCAGTTCTAGCGGGGGCCGGGAGACCCAGTACTTC.